This passage covers 14 T cell receptor beta chains from one sample sequenced in a study of radiotherapy plus CTLA-4 blockade in lung cancer. TCRdb keeps only in-frame clones here, not all; method: immunoSEQ multiplex PCR. The table records more than 75,000 clones, around 83% of them present only once. The sample consisted of peripheral blood, taken from a patient treated with radiotherapy plus ipilimumab. The source of these receptors is a human donor with non-small cell lung cancer that progressed on radiotherapy plus ipilimumab.

The genes are TRBV19 and TRBJ2-1, with 10 bases identical to TRBD2. This CDR3 comprises 12 residues. Losses at the gene ends were 1 base for V and 15 bases for J; bases not matched to a gene: 3. Germline CDR1 LNHDA, CDR2 SQIVND (reference sequence). CDR3 nucleotides: TGTGCCAGTAGTATAGGGGGACTAGCGCCGTTCTTC. It encodes CASSIGGLAPFF. The complete variable domain, with remaining parts taken from reference TRBV19 and TRBJ2-1, reads DGGITQSPKYLFRKEGQNVTLSCEQNLNHDAMYWYRQDPGQGLRLIYYSQIVNDFQKGDIAEGYSVSREKKESFPLTVTSAQKNPTAFYLCASSIGGLAPFFGPGTRLTVL.

In its sample, this clone was seen a few times. The V and J genes are TRBV10-3 and TRBJ2-7, with D tentatively TRBD2 (6 bases). Germline-derived CDR1 and CDR2 are ENHRY and SYGVKD. Trimming stripped 7 bases from V and 7 bases from J, with 20 bases between. This CDR3 is built from 14 residues. CDR3 sequence (DNA): TGTGCCATCACCTCCGGAAGCGGGTTAAAGGAGCAGTACTTC. It codes for CAITSGSGLKEQYF.

In DNA form, the CDR3 reads TGTGCCAGCAGCCAAGGGGGGACAGGTACTAACTATGGCTACACCTTC. Its translation: CASSQGGTGTNYGYTF. The rearrangement links TRBV28 to TRBJ1-2; 8 positions agree with TRBD1. The length of the CDR3 is 16 residues. CDR1 and CDR2 (germline): MDHEN, SYDVKM. Trimming removed 6 bases from V and 0 bases from J; junction bases left unmatched: 9.

This chain links TRBV6-5 with TRBJ2-3, with TRBD2 as a possible D gene (6 bases). The CDR3 spans 13 residues. Between the trimmed V and J ends, which lost 4 bases and 6 bases, there was a span of 11 bases. Germline V gene data show CDR1 as MNHEY and CDR2 as SVGAGI. The CDR3 sequence is CASSLGLGDTQYF. Here the CDR3 DNA reads TGTGCCAGCAGTTTGGGACTCGGCGATACGCAGTATTTT.

J is TRBJ1-1 and V is TRBV19; D may be TRBD1 (5 bases). The V gene's germline CDR1 is LNHDA and CDR2 SQIVND (reference sequence). The CDR3 runs 14 residues. V was clipped by 8 bases and J by 0 bases, with 13 bases between them. Written as DNA, the CDR3 is TGTGCCAGTGAAGCGGGACGGTTGAACACTGAAGCTTTCTTT. Translated, it gives CASEAGRLNTEAFF.

The V call is TRBV30, the J call TRBJ1-3, with 7 nucleotides matching TRBD1. Germline values: CDR1 GTSNPN, CDR2 SVGIG (reference sequence). Trimming removed 8 bases from V and 3 bases from J; junction bases left unmatched: 1. CDR3 length equals 11 residues. CDR3 in DNA: TGTGCCCGGGACAGTGGAAACACCATATATTTT. Amino acids: CARDSGNTIYF.

The chain uses TRBV18 and TRBJ2-7; 9 positions match TRBD2. From germline, CDR1 is KGHSH and CDR2 LQKENI. Trimming at V came to 3 bases and at J to 3 bases, leaving 3 bases not matched to a gene. The CDR3 runs to 14 residues. CDR3 sequence (DNA): TGTGCCAGCTCACCCCCTAGCGGGGTCTACGAGCAGTACTTC. Translation: CASSPPSGVYEQYF.

The chain links TRBV27 to TRBJ1-1; perhaps TRBD1 as D (6 bases). V lost 4 bases to trimming and J lost 0 bases, with 12 bases between them. Germline-derived CDR1 and CDR2 are MNHEY and SMNVEV (reference sequence). CDR3 length: 15 amino acids. Here the CDR3 reads CASSSKGVVNTEAFF. DNA of the CDR3: TGTGCCAGCAGTTCGAAGGGGGTCGTGAACACTGAAGCTTTCTTT.

This chain connects TRBV7-2 to TRBJ2-3; 9 bases agree with TRBD1. The germline V gene encodes CDR1 SGHTA and CDR2 FQGNSA. CDR3 length: 16 residues. V was pared by 5 bases and J by 4 bases, with 10 bases of the junction left unmatched. The CDR3 loop is CASSVERTGGADTQYF. The CDR3 DNA reads TGTGCCAGCAGCGTGGAGAGAACAGGGGGCGCAGATACGCAGTATTTT.

The rearrangement joins TRBV27 to TRBJ2-1; TRBD2 matches at 11 bases. With V trimmed by 6 bases and J by 2 bases, 15 bases remained unmatched. Germline V lookup: CDR1 MNHEY, CDR2 SMNVEV (reference sequence). This CDR3 is built from 19 residues. The CDR3 sequence: CASSKRVAGGNYAYNEQFF. In DNA form, the CDR3 reads TGTGCCAGCAGCAAAAGGGTAGCGGGAGGGAACTATGCCTACAATGAGCAGTTCTTC.

This chain uses TRBV7-3 with TRBJ2-2; 9 nucleotides agree with TRBD1. CDR3 length: 15 residues. V dropped 3 bases and J dropped 5; count of bases not matched to a gene: 4. Germline V gene sequence: CDR1 SGHTA, CDR2 FQGTGA. The chain's CDR3 is CASSFGTGITGELFF. The CDR3 DNA reads TGTGCCAGCAGCTTCGGGACAGGGATTACCGGGGAGCTGTTTTTT. The full variable domain, completed using reference TRBV7-3 and TRBJ2-2, is GAGVSQTPSNKVTEKGKYVELRCDPISGHTALYWYRQSLGQGPEFLIYFQGTGAADDSGLPNDRFFAVRPEGSVSTLKIQRTERGDSAVYLCASSFGTGITGELFFGEGSRLTVL.

This chain uses TRBV27 with TRBJ1-1; no definite D call. Trimming removed 0 bases at V and 1 base at J, with 6 bases between. Germline loops: CDR1 MNHEY, CDR2 SMNVEV (reference sequence). The CDR3 runs to 14 residues. DNA for the CDR3: TGTGCCAGCAGTTTATCGAACAAGAACACTGAAGCTTTCTTT. Translation: CASSLSNKNTEAFF.

The gene calls are TRBV6-1 and TRBJ2-7; weak D call: TRBD2 (5 bases). The CDR3 length is 13 residues. Germline values: CDR1 MNHNS, CDR2 SASEGT. Trimming left V 4 bases short and J 7 bases short, with 14 bases between. The CDR3 DNA sequence: TGTGCCAGCAGTGGTGTAGCGACGGGGGAGCAGTACTTC. Translation gives CASSGVATGEQYF.

Concerning this clone: The sample contains more than one DNA sequence encoding this CDR3. This chain connects TRBV30 to TRBJ2-2, with 7 bases that match TRBD2. Germline V gene lookup returns CDR1 GTSNPN and CDR2 SVGIG (reference sequence). With V trimmed by 1 base and J by 2 bases, 7 bases remained unmatched. The CDR3 spans 16 residues. CDR3 DNA sequence: TGTGCCTGGAGTGCTGGTTGGGGGGGAAACACCGGGGAGCTGTTTTTT. Its translation is CAWSAGWGGNTGELFF.